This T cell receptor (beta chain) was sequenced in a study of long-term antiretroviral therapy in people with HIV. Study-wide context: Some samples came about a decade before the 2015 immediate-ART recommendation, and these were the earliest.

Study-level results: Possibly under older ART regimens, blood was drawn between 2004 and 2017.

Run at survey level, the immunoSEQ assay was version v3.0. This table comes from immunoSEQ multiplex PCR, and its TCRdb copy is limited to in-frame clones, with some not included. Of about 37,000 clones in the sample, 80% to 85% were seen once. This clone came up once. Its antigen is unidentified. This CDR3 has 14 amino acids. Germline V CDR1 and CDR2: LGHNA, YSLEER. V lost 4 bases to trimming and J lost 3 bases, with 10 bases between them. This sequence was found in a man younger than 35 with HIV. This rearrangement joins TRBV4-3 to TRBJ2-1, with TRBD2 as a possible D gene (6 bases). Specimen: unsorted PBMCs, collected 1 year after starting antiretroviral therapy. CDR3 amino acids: CASSLPGVYNEQFF. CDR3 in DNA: TGCGCCAGCAGCCTTCCGGGGGTCTACAATGAGCAGTTCTTC.